The 5 T cell receptor beta chains presented below share a single source sample, sequenced in a study of response to subunit inactivated influenza vaccine. One entry per CDR3 protein, called by TCRdb with MiXCR from the RT-PCR reads. Here the sample spans 750,000 to 850,000 distinct CDR3 sequences, around 18% being singletons. Sequences were derived from PBMCs from blood, sampled more than 4 days after vaccination. The receptor set was obtained from a man between 50 and 59 years old who received an inactivated influenza vaccine.

The rearrangement joins TRBV7-6 to TRBJ2-7; TRBD1 agrees at 7 bases. Germline loops: CDR1 SGHVS, CDR2 FNYEAQ. Losses at the gene ends were 4 bases for V and 4 bases for J; bases not matched to a gene: 10. This CDR3 is built from 15 residues. The CDR3, as DNA: TGTGCCAGCAGCTCTCGACAGGGAGTGAATTACGAGCAGTACTTC. Translating gives CASSSRQGVNYEQYF.

The V call is TRBV12-3 or TRBV12-4, the J call TRBJ2-3, with 7 bases that match TRBD2. J was trimmed by 2 bases and V by 3 bases; bases with no gene match: 5. The CDR3 totals 15 residues. CDR3 sequence reads: CASSFLGLSTDTQYF. The CDR3 coding sequence is TGTGCCAGCAGTTTTTTGGGACTATCCACAGATACGCAGTATTTT.

This clonotype was counted a few times. The chain is built from TRBV5-6 and TRBJ2-2; D is ambiguous. Trimming removed 2 bases from V and 0 bases from J, with 14 bases in between. This CDR3 contains 17 residues. From germline, CDR1 is SGHDT and CDR2 YYEEEE. CDR3: CASSLGGRSANTGELFF. The CDR3 nucleotides read TGTGCCAGCAGCTTAGGTGGCAGGAGCGCGAACACCGGGGAGCTGTTTTTT.

In its sample, this clonotype was seen many times. The chain has TRBV3-1 and TRBJ2-5, with 12 bases fitting TRBD2. Per the germline V gene, CDR1 is LGHDT and CDR2 is YNNKEL (reference sequence). The CDR3 totals 16 residues. With 0 bases clipped from V and 7 bases from J, the junction kept 6 bases outside the gene matches. The CDR3 DNA reads TGTGCCAGCAGCCAAGATAGGAAACTAGCGGGAGGGACCCAGTACTTC. Its translation is CASSQDRKLAGGTQYF.

The rearrangement uses TRBV5-6 and TRBJ2-5, with D possibly being TRBD1 (6 bases). Germline-derived CDR1 and CDR2 are SGHDT and YYEEEE. With 1 base removed from V and 1 base from J, the gap between germline ends came to 11 bases. The CDR3 sequence is 15 residues long. The DNA for the CDR3 is TGTGCCAGCAGCTTGACAGGGTCAGGCCAAGAGACCCAGTACTTC. Its translation: CASSLTGSGQETQYF.